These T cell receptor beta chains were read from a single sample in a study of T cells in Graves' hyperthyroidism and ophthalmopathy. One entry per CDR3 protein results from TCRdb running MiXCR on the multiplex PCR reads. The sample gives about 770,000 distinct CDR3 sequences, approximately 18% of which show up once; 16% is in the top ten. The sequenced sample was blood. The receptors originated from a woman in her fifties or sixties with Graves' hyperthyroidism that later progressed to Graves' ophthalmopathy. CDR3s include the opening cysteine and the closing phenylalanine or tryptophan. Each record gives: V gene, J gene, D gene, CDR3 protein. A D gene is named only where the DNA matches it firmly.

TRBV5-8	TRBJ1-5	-	CASSHGGRRNQPQHF
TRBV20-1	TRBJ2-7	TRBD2	CSARPAGISPYEQYF
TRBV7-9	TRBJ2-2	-	CASSSPPTGELFF
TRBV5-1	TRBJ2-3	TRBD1	CASSLQGAAGTDTQYF
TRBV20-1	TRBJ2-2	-	CSARRMRGTGELFF
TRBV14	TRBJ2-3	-	CASSQDLVGGVFDTQYF
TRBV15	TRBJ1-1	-	CATSRPVGAGTEAFF
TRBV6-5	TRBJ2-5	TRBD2	CASSYSTSGETQYF
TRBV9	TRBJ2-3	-	CASSDDGVSDTQYF
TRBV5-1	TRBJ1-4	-	CASSMTQTGLNEKLFF
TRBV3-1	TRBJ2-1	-	CASSQAYNEQFF
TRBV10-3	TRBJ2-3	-	CATPVSENTDTQYF
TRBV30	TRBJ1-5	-	CAWGGFGNQPQHF
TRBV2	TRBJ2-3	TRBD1	CASSQARGHTDTQYF
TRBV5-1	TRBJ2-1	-	CASSSAGQYNEQFF
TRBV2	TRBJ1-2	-	CASKTIRYGYTF
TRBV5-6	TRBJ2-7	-	CASSLRGLRSYEQYF
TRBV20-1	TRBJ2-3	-	CSAPPTKSTDTQYF
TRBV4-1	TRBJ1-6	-	CASSQFRGSNSPLHF
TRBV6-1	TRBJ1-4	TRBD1	CASRDRGTTNEKLFF
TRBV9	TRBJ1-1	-	CASSVVGGENTEAFF
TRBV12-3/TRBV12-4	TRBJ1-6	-	CASSNIGTNNSPLHF
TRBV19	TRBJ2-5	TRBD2	CASSTGLAGASGETQYF
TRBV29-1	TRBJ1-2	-	CSVQKQGGYTF
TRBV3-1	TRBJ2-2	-	CASSQLTPTNTGELFF
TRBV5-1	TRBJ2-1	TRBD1	CASRTGLNEQFF
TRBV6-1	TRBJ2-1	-	CASSPSRTSYNEQFF
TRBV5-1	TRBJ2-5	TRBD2	CASSLGTTKETQYF
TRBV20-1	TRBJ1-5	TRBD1	CSARGGTGGGNQPQHF
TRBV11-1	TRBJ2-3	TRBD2	CASSLVGGGATNTQYF
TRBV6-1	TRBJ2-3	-	CATSSLTDTQYF
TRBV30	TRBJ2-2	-	CAWSLNRATGELFF
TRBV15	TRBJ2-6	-	CATSRDTRSSGANVLTF
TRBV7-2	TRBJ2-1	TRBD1	CASSFGTGGVYEQFF
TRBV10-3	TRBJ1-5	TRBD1	CATKDRDPQPQHF
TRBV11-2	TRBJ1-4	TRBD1	CASSSTGGATNEKLFF
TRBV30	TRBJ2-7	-	CAWRAAGTPSDEQYF
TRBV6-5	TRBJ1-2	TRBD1	CASSLDRRPWLYGYTF
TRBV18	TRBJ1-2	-	CASSPRGPDSYTF
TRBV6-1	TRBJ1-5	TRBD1	CASSEATGGGNQPQHF
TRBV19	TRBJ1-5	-	CASSLDGGKQPQHF
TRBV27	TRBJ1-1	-	CASSFGGLGNTEAFF
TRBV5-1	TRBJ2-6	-	CASSLARGPGANVLTF
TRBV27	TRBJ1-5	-	CASSLDGFQTQHF
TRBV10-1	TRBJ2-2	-	CASSEGTGELFF
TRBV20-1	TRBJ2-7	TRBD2	CSARGLAGRPRDEQYF
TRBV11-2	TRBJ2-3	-	CASSSYMTRGPTDTQYF
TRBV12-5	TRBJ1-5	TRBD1	CASGLVIGQGDQPQHF
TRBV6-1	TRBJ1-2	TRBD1	CASSQGGVYGYTF
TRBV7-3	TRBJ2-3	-	CAGSPPGTDTQYF
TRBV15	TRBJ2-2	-	CATRGAGTPTNTGELFF
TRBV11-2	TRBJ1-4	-	CASRISAATNEKLFF
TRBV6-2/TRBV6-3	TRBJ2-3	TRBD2	CASTILWTSGSSTDTQYF